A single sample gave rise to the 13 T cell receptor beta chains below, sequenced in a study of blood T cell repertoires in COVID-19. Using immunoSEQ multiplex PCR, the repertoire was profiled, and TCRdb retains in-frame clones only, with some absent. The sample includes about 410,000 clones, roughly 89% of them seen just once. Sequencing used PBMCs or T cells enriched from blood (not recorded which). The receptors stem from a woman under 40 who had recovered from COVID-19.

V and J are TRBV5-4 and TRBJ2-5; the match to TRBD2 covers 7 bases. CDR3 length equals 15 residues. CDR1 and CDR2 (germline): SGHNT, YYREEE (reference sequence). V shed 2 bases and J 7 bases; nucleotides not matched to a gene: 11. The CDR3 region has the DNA TGTGCCAGCAGCTTAACCAGGGAGGGATGGGCGACCCAGTACTTC. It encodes CASSLTREGWATQYF.

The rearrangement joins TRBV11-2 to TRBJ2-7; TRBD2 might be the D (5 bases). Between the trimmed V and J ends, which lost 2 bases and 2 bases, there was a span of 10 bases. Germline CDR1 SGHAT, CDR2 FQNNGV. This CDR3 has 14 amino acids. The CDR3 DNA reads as TGTGCCAGCAGCTTAACTAGACAACCCTACGAGCAGTACTTC. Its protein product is CASSLTRQPYEQYF.

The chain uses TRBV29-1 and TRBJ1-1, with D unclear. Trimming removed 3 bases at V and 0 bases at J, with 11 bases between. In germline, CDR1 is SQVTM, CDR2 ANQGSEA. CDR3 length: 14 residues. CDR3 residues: CSVDSGVMNTEAFF. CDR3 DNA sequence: TGCAGCGTTGATAGCGGGGTCATGAACACTGAAGCTTTCTTT.

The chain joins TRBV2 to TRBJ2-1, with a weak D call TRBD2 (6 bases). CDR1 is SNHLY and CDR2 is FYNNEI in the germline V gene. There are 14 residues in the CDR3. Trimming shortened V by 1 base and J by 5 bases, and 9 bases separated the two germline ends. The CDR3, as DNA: TGTGCCAGCAGTGAAGGCGGGGTAAACAATGAGCAGTTCTTC. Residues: CASSEGGVNNEQFF.

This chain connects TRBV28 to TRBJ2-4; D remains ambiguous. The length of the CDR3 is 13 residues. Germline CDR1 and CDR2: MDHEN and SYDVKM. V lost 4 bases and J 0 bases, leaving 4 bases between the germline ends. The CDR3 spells CASSSGAKNIQYF. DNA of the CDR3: TGTGCCAGCAGTTCCGGAGCCAAAAACATTCAGTACTTC.

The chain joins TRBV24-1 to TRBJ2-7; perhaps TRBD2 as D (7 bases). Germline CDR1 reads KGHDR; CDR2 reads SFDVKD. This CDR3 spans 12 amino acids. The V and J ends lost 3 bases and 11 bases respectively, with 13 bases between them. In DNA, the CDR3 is TGTGCCACCAGTGATAGAGGGGGGGTTGAGTACTTC. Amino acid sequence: CATSDRGGVEYF.

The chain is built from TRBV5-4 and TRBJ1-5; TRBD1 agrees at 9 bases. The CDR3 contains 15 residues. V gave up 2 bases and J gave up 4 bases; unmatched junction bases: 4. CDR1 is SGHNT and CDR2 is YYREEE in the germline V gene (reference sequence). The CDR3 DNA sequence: TGTGCCAGCAGCTTTGGGACAGGGTGGAATCAGCCCCAGCATTTT. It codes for CASSFGTGWNQPQHF. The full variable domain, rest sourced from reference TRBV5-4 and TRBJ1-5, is ETGVTQSPTHLIKTRGQQVTLRCSSQSGHNTVSWYQQALGQGPQFIFQYYREEENGRGNFPPRFSGLQFPNYSSELNVNALELDDSALYLCASSFGTGWNQPQHFGDGTRLSIL.

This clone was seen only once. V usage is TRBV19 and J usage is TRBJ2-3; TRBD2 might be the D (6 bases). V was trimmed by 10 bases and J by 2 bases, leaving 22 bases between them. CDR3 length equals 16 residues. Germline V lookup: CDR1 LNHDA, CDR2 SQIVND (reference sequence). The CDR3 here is CATASLASAITDTQYF. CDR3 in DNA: TGTGCCACGGCCTCCCTAGCGTCGGCGATCACAGATACGCAGTATTTT.

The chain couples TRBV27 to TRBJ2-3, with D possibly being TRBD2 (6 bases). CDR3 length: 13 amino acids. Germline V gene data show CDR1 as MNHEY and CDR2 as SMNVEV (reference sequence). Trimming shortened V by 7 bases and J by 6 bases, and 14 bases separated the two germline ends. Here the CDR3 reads CASKGRGRDTQYF. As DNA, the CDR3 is TGTGCCAGCAAAGGTCGAGGGAGGGATACGCAGTATTTT.

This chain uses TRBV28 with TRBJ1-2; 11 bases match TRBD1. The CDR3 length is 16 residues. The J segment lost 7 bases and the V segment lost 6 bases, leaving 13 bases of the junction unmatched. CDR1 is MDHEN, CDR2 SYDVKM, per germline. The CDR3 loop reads CASSVGFGQGASGYTF. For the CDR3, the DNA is TGTGCCAGCAGCGTTGGATTCGGACAGGGGGCGTCTGGCTACACCTTC.

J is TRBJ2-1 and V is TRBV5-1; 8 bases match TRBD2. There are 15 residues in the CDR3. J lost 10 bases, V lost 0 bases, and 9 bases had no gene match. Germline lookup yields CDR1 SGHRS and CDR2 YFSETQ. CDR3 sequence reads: CASSLAGTSHIEQFF. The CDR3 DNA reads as TGCGCCAGCAGCTTGGCCGGGACTAGTCACATCGAGCAGTTCTTC.

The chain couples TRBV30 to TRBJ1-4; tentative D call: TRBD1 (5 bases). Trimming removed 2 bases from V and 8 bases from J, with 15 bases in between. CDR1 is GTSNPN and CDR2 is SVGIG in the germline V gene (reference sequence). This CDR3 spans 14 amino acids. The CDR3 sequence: CAWSLGGVREKLFF. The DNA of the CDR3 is TGTGCCTGGAGTCTAGGAGGGGTTCGAGAAAAACTGTTTTTT.

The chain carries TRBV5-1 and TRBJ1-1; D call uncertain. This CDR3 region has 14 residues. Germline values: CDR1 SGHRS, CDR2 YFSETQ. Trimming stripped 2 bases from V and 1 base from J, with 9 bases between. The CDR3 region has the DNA TGCGCCAGCAGCTTCAGTACCCAGAACACTGAAGCTTTCTTT. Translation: CASSFSTQNTEAFF. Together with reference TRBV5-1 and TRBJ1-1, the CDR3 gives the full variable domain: KAGVTQTPRYLIKTRGQQVTLSCSPISGHRSVSWYQQTPGQGLQFLFEYFSETQRNKGNFPGRFSGRQFSNSRSEMNVSTLELGDSALYLCASSFSTQNTEAFFGQGTRLTVV.